This T cell receptor (beta chain) emerged from a study of blood T cell repertoires in COVID-19. About the research overall: COVID-19 samples, acute and convalescent, were from the United States, Italy and Spain.

Assay: immunoSEQ multiplex PCR; the TCRdb copy retains only in-frame clones and omits some. Seen here are hundreds of thousands of clones, around 91% observed once, and the top ten hold 0.95% to 1.2%. In its sample, this clone was seen a few times. Germline V CDR1 and CDR2: MGHRA, YSYEKL. This CDR3 comprises 16 residues. Losses at the gene ends were 2 bases for V and 2 bases for J; bases not matched to a gene: 7. The chain carries TRBV4-1 and TRBJ2-5, with TRBD2 matching over 8 bases. The receptor was isolated from a young man who had recovered from COVID-19. What was sequenced was PBMCs or T cells enriched from blood (not recorded which). The CDR3 region is CASSQSSLAEQETQYF. DNA of the CDR3: TGCGCCAGCAGCCAATCGTCACTAGCGGAACAAGAGACCCAGTACTTC.